A selection of T cell receptor beta chains follows, all from one sample in a study of CD8+CD57+ T cells in acquired aplastic anemia. TCRdb itself ran the reads through MiXCR, one entry per CDR3 protein. The sample consists of some 200,000 distinct CDR3 sequences, over 60% of them appearing once. Sequencing used sorted CD4+, CD8+, or CD8+CD57+ T cells (not recorded which) from PBMCs. The receptors stem from a human donor in good health. Both conserved end residues are part of each CDR3. The size entry is marked missing in some rows and otherwise reads once, few, many or a size class.

J gene: TRBJ2-7
clone size: NA
V gene: TRBV6-5
CDR3 protein: CASSYSRTSGSYEQYF

J gene: TRBJ1-6
clone size: NA
V gene: TRBV12-3/TRBV12-4
CDR3 protein: CASSFGTDLPGQDLNSPLHF

J gene: TRBJ2-7
clone size: NA
V gene: TRBV13
CDR3 protein: CASSPGIRGGTVIF

J gene: TRBJ2-7
clone size: many
V gene: TRBV9
CDR3 protein: CASSVEVAGGLDEQYF

J gene: TRBJ1-3
clone size: many
V gene: TRBV15
CDR3 protein: CATSRGRVSGNTIYF

J gene: TRBJ2-1
clone size: many
V gene: TRBV7-8
CDR3 protein: CASSNPQFEEQFF

J gene: TRBJ2-1
clone size: many
V gene: TRBV19
CDR3 protein: CASSDMGANNEQFF

J gene: TRBJ2-3
clone size: NA
V gene: TRBV15
CDR3 protein: CATSSRLGDTQYF

J gene: TRBJ2-7
clone size: NA
V gene: TRBV9
CDR3 protein: CASSPDRGAVYEQYF

J gene: TRBJ1-5
clone size: many
V gene: TRBV5-6
CDR3 protein: CASSSDTTGNQPQHF

J gene: TRBJ2-7
clone size: NA
V gene: TRBV5-1
CDR3 protein: CASSLVTGGRLYEQYF

J gene: TRBJ2-7
clone size: once
V gene: TRBV4-2
CDR3 protein: CASSQEGTSGGSSYEQYF

J gene: TRBJ1-2
clone size: NA
V gene: TRBV12-3/TRBV12-4
CDR3 protein: CASSLSSLAHYGYTF

J gene: TRBJ2-7
clone size: NA
V gene: TRBV5-6
CDR3 protein: CASSSHLDSSFHEQYF

J gene: TRBJ1-1
clone size: few
V gene: TRBV25-1
CDR3 protein: CASSVAGGWAEAFF

J gene: TRBJ2-5
clone size: once
V gene: TRBV7-6
CDR3 protein: CASSLRIGETQYF

J gene: TRBJ2-3
clone size: NA
V gene: TRBV12-3/TRBV12-4
CDR3 protein: CASSFRLAGVTDTQYF

J gene: TRBJ2-7
clone size: NA
V gene: TRBV7-9
CDR3 protein: CASSYPTEYEQYF

J gene: TRBJ1-1
clone size: NA
V gene: TRBV19
CDR3 protein: CASSWVDTEAFF

J gene: TRBJ2-7
clone size: NA
V gene: TRBV5-1
CDR3 protein: CASSGGGTGYYEQYF

J gene: TRBJ2-6
clone size: many
V gene: TRBV7-9
CDR3 protein: CASSSRQGSGANVLTF

J gene: TRBJ2-1
clone size: NA
V gene: TRBV7-9
CDR3 protein: CASSVGANGQFF

J gene: TRBJ2-2
clone size: NA
V gene: TRBV7-9
CDR3 protein: CASSPSGPGELFF

J gene: TRBJ1-2
clone size: NA
V gene: TRBV9
CDR3 protein: CASSLRDTGSYGYTF

J gene: TRBJ1-5
clone size: NA
V gene: TRBV12-3/TRBV12-4
CDR3 protein: CASSLGGGPDQPQHF

J gene: TRBJ2-7
clone size: NA
V gene: TRBV20-1
CDR3 protein: CSAREASGETYEQYF

J gene: TRBJ1-5
clone size: NA
V gene: TRBV7-9
CDR3 protein: CASSQDRGREQPQHF

J gene: TRBJ2-7
clone size: NA
V gene: TRBV20-1
CDR3 protein: CSARPSSYEQYF

J gene: TRBJ1-2
clone size: few
V gene: TRBV12-3/TRBV12-4
CDR3 protein: CASSSLGSNYGYTF

J gene: TRBJ1-6
clone size: NA
V gene: TRBV10-3
CDR3 protein: CAISESTPPLHF

J gene: TRBJ2-5
clone size: NA
V gene: TRBV11-2
CDR3 protein: CASSRGLAGGETQYF

J gene: TRBJ2-2
clone size: NA
V gene: TRBV2
CDR3 protein: CASGGTGETGELFF

J gene: TRBJ2-3
clone size: few
V gene: TRBV27
CDR3 protein: CASSFGRGGDTQYF

J gene: TRBJ2-2
clone size: NA
V gene: TRBV7-3
CDR3 protein: CASSAQTVGELFF

J gene: TRBJ2-1
clone size: NA
V gene: TRBV9
CDR3 protein: CASSVDRVQRQFF

J gene: TRBJ1-3
clone size: few
V gene: TRBV10-3
CDR3 protein: CAIRDSSGNTIYF

J gene: TRBJ1-5
clone size: many
V gene: TRBV4-2
CDR3 protein: CASSQEGQANQPQHF

J gene: TRBJ2-6
clone size: once
V gene: TRBV7-2
CDR3 protein: CASSLSPGTPGANVLTF

J gene: TRBJ2-5
clone size: NA
V gene: TRBV7-2
CDR3 protein: CASSPYRLAEETQYF

J gene: TRBJ2-3
clone size: few
V gene: TRBV25-1
CDR3 protein: CASSEGQGRADTQYF

J gene: TRBJ2-1
clone size: NA
V gene: TRBV29-1
CDR3 protein: CRAGRGSSYNEQFF

J gene: TRBJ2-1
clone size: many
V gene: TRBV12-3/TRBV12-4
CDR3 protein: CASSFPYFHRGQGNEQFF

J gene: TRBJ2-1
clone size: NA
V gene: TRBV24-1
CDR3 protein: CATSDGPRQFF

J gene: TRBJ2-7
clone size: NA
V gene: TRBV15
CDR3 protein: CATSRETGEVYEQYF

J gene: TRBJ1-4
clone size: NA
V gene: TRBV2
CDR3 protein: CASSLTGRGEKLFF